This is a list of T cell receptor beta chains from one sample in a study of neurological immune-mediated disorders. TCRdb reprocessed the 5' RACE reads with MiXCR, giving one entry per CDR3 protein. Of about 33,000 distinct CDR3 sequences in the sample, approximately 1.4% are singletons; the top ten hold 9.2%. Specimen: PBMCs. Receptors originate from a woman aged 25 to 39 with multiple sclerosis. The CDR3 runs from the conserved cysteine through the conserved F or W. A D gene is named only where the DNA matches it firmly. Clone sizes are shown as once, few, many, or a class for an expanded clone.

V gene	J gene	D gene	clone size	CDR3 protein	CDR3 DNA
TRBV7-2	TRBJ2-3	TRBD1	many	CASSLSGQGSTDTQYF	TGTGCCAGCAGCCTCTCGGGACAGGGAAGCACAGATACGCAGTATTTT
TRBV11-2	TRBJ2-7	.	many	CASSFGLGEQYF	TGTGCCAGCAGCTTCGGGTTAGGCGAGCAGTACTTC
TRBV5-1	TRBJ2-1	.	many	CASSLVAGSSYNEQFF	TGCGCCAGCAGCTTGGTTGCGGGAAGCTCCTACAATGAGCAGTTCTTC
TRBV7-2	TRBJ2-5	.	many	CASSYFSETQYF	TGTGCCAGCAGTTACTTTTCGGAGACCCAGTACTTC
TRBV25-1	TRBJ1-2	.	many	CASSAKTGYGYTF	TGTGCCAGCAGTGCAAAGACAGGCTATGGCTACACCTTC
TRBV6-5	TRBJ2-7	TRBD2	many	CASSGPSGYEQYF	TGTGCCAGCAGCGGGCCTAGCGGCTACGAGCAGTACTTC
TRBV20-1	TRBJ2-5	.	many	CSASLETQYF	TGCAGTGCTAGTTTGGAGACCCAGTACTTC
TRBV12-3/TRBV12-4	TRBJ1-2	.	many	CASSFDSRNYGYTF	TGTGCCAGCAGTTTCGACAGCCGTAACTATGGCTACACCTTC
TRBV7-2	TRBJ1-5	.	many	CASSLDSSNQPQHF	TGTGCCAGCAGCTTAGATTCGAGCAATCAGCCCCAGCATTTT
TRBV25-1	TRBJ1-5	.	many	CAPTHSNQPQHF	TGTGCCCCCACACATAGCAATCAGCCCCAGCATTTT
TRBV20-1	TRBJ2-7	.	many	CSAIRGGGYEQYF	TGCAGTGCTATCAGGGGGGGGGGCTACGAGCAGTACTTC
TRBV28	TRBJ2-5	TRBD1	many	CASRDTGGQETQYF	TGTGCCAGCAGGGACACAGGGGGCCAAGAGACCCAGTACTTC
TRBV13	TRBJ2-2	TRBD1	many	CASSHRDRGTGELFF	TGTGCCAGCAGCCACCGGGACAGGGGCACCGGGGAGCTGTTTTTT
TRBV20-1	TRBJ2-3	TRBD1	many	CSARRDRAEDTQYF	TGCAGTGCTAGAAGGGACAGGGCGGAAGATACGCAGTATTTT
TRBV9	TRBJ2-7	.	many	CASSVSPGRYEQYF	TGTGCCAGCAGCGTAAGCCCCGGACGGTACGAGCAGTACTTC